The rows below give T cell receptor beta chains drawn from one sample of a study of blood T cell repertoires in COVID-19. Clones were read by immunoSEQ multiplex PCR, and TCRdb kept only the in-frame ones, dropping some. The sample lists over 65,000 clones, approximately 86% occurring once. Sequencing was carried out using peripheral blood. The receptor set was obtained from a man older than 75 with active COVID-19. Both conserved end residues are part of each CDR3. Not every row has a clone size; where given, it reads once, few, many or a size class.

TRBJ1-1	TRBV29-1	NA	CSARDTEAFF
TRBJ1-1	TRBV6-1	NA	CASSEVAGARFEAFF
TRBJ2-1	TRBV11-1	NA	CASSLAGTGRSNEQFF
TRBJ2-5	TRBV5-1	NA	CASSLGPTGSQETQYF
TRBJ1-6	TRBV6-1	NA	CASSEIRGGYSPLHF
TRBJ1-5	TRBV19	NA	CASGLLLTGTGINQPQHF
TRBJ1-5	TRBV7-9	NA	CASSDTVKSNQPQHF
TRBJ2-3	TRBV14	NA	CASSQDSRWDFVDTQYF
TRBJ2-2	TRBV18	once	CASSPGASTGELFF
TRBJ1-3	TRBV30	NA	CAWSSTGAPGNTIYF
TRBJ1-2	TRBV5-4	once	CASSLAGQGAITYGYTF
TRBJ1-2	TRBV4-3	NA	CASSQVGTYLRDGYTF
TRBJ2-3	TRBV15	once	CATSTGALDTQYF
TRBJ2-1	TRBV18	NA	CASSPGDRGEQFF
TRBJ1-2	TRBV10-3	NA	CAISESGGTGINYGYTF
TRBJ1-5	TRBV27	NA	CASKQGNQPQHF
TRBJ2-1	TRBV25-1	few	CASSVYSIAGGPYNEQFF
TRBJ2-7	TRBV4-1	NA	CASSQGAGEGVYEQYF
TRBJ2-7	TRBV3-1/TRBV3-2	few	CASSRQGSYEQYF
TRBJ2-2	TRBV10-3	NA	CAITMRLAENTGELFF
TRBJ2-3	TRBV3-1/TRBV3-2	NA	CASSQGLDLPNTQYF
TRBJ1-2	TRBV10-3	NA	CAISESSGGNYGYTF
TRBJ2-3	TRBV18	NA	CASSPPGLDTQYF
TRBJ1-4	TRBV3-1/TRBV3-2	NA	CASSQVGRGRTNEKLFF
TRBJ2-3	TRBV7-2	NA	CASSRGRAGGADTQYF
TRBJ2-3	TRBV7-2	NA	CASSSTRGGTQYF
TRBJ1-2	TRBV7-2	NA	CASSLMKGQGYGYTF
TRBJ1-2	TRBV5-1	NA	CASSMDSASGGYTF
TRBJ1-6	TRBV5-4	NA	CASREQGRFRDSPLHF